What follows describes a single T cell receptor beta chain. Its antigen remains unidentified. This sample was included in a study of cytomegalovirus exposure and HLA in healthy donors. Study-wide findings and caveats: Differences between HLA loci emerged in a later analysis of TCR association rates, with DRB1 most and HLA-C fewest. A later analysis reportedly found fewer N-insertions in an Asian-associated ancestry cluster than the approximately 700-donor mean.

The PCR employed 60 Vbeta primers together with 13 Jbeta primers. This table comes from immunoSEQ multiplex PCR, and its TCRdb copy is limited to in-frame clones, with some not included. The table records around 150,000 clones, approximately 79% of them present only once. This clonotype was sampled from a woman in her twenties or thirties in good health and CMV-seronegative. What was sequenced was PBMCs.

As DNA, the CDR3 is TGTGCCAGCAGCTTACGACCCCCAGACGGATCAGGGGATACGCAGTATTTT. It specifies CASSLRPPDGSGDTQYF. This sequence joins TRBV11-2 and TRBJ2-3, with D perhaps matching TRBD1 (5 bases). V was trimmed by 2 bases and J by 6 bases, leaving 21 bases between them. This CDR3 has 17 amino acids. The germline CDR1 and CDR2 sequences are SGHAT and FQNNGV.